Listed here are 2 T cell receptor beta chains from one sample, sequenced in a study of beta chain features in type 1 diabetes. The investigators reverse transcribed all of the isolated RNA, so they sequenced expressed TCRB transcripts. TCRdb's table, derived via immunoSEQ multiplex PCR, lists solely in-frame clones and lacks some. The data show about 930,000 clones, with 15% to 20% seen just once and about 0.02% held by the top ten. Input material: naive CD4+ T cells from blood. The receptors were sampled from a woman under 30 in good health.

This clone was picked up a small number of times. The chain is built from TRBV28 and TRBJ1-2, with unresolved D. CDR1 and CDR2 (germline): MDHEN, SYDVKM. The CDR3 consists of 13 residues. V dropped 1 base and J dropped 5 bases, with 8 bases sitting between them. CDR3: CASSLLWSYGYTF. The CDR3 DNA follows: TGTGCCAGCAGTTTATTGTGGAGTTATGGCTACACCTTC.

V and J are TRBV7-2 and TRBJ2-1; 9 bases are a match to TRBD1. Per germline, CDR1 SGHTA and CDR2 FQGNSA. V lost 4 bases to trimming and J lost 7 bases; unmatched junction nucleotides: 5. The CDR3 loop spans 14 amino acids. As DNA, the CDR3 is TGTGCCAGCAGCTCACGGGACAGGGCTAATGAGCAGTTCTTC. The encoded protein is CASSSRDRANEQFF.